This TCR beta chain was identified in a study of T-cell memory formation after mild COVID-19. General study findings and limits: Most CD4+ clones that shrank were in CM and EM, while CD8+ ones turned up in EMRA. The authors did not confirm SARS-CoV-2 specificity of second-wave clones peaking day 37.

The table lists this clonotype with a few counts. What it binds is not known. CDR1 is KGHDR, CDR2 SFDVKD, per germline. J was trimmed by 3 bases and V by 2 bases; bases with no gene match: 4. The CDR3 totals 16 residues. MiXCR, applied by TCRdb to the 5' RACE reads, yields one record per CDR3 protein. The top ten hold 12% of the sample, which has hundreds of thousands of distinct CDR3 sequences, roughly 20% seen once. What was sequenced was PBMCs or a T cell subset sorted from them (not recorded which). This receptor was obtained from an adult woman who had mild COVID-19 (a few samples of this study predate the infection). Cell type and time point are not known. V usage is TRBV24-1 and J usage is TRBJ2-1, with TRBD1 matching over 9 bases. CDR3 region: CATSDWDREHYNEQFF. For the CDR3, the DNA is TGTGCCACCAGTGATTGGGACAGGGAACACTACAATGAGCAGTTCTTC.